The TCR beta chain described here comes from a study of cytomegalovirus exposure and HLA in healthy donors (dated by TCRdb to about 2017). Regarding the research as a whole: In an earlier analysis of about 560 of the donors, 250 to 350 Gb of sequence data and 90 million to 120 million unique TCR beta sequences from roughly 190 million T cells were reported. In an earlier analysis of roughly 600 of the donors, high-throughput TCR beta sequencing was used to judge whether each TCR beta V gene segment behaved as functional or pseudogenic. On average, 235,054 unique TCR beta nucleotide sequences were sequenced per donor among 300 to 500 genotyped donors of the cohort, with roughly 18% of those sequences being non-productive. Donor age, sex, ethnicity and CMV serostatus were compiled together with the repertoire data. Because of strong linkage in the cohort, roughly five DR-DQ haplotypes were treated as single units for association and clustering. A later analysis re-examined previously published TCR beta repertoires from several hundred donors and added high-resolution HLA genotyping to investigate patterns of TCR occurrence. The study aimed to test whether cataloging public T cell receptors could reveal signatures of past pathogen exposure. Every discovery cohort repertoire had been produced on one sequencing platform. Rather than using new phenotypic data, the later analysis identified candidate immune exposures from TCR beta sequences and from how often those sequences occurred across donors. Approximately 310 gigabases of sequencing data and tens of millions of unique TCR sequences were included in an early release covering 500 to 750 HLA-typed donors. Both class I and class II loci were covered by HLA typing, at four-digit resolution. Of the roughly 430 genotyped donors, around 81% fell in the genetic ancestry cluster associated with self-reported Caucasian donors. A later genetic analysis used genome-wide SNP genotypes for about 55% of the 666 donors, treating that subset as a discovery cohort. The number of typed donors differed by locus: 629-630 for A, B, C, DRB1 and DQB1; 500 to 550 for DQA1; roughly 600 for DPA1; and roughly 470 for DPB1. The study combined high-throughput TCR immunosequencing, statistical association of individual TCRs with disease status, and machine learning to predict cytomegalovirus infection status. The study profiled the T cell repertoires of under 700 subjects by immunosequencing and related them to cytomegalovirus serostatus. Along with the roughly 670-subject first cohort, a separate validation cohort of 120 different subjects was used. Overall results and qualifications from the work: For the cohort, immune exposure information was limited to CMV serostatus. In a later analysis, several top co-occurrence clusters were reported to appear linked to parvovirus B19, influenza, CMV and Epstein-Barr virus. The classifier was reported to diagnose cytomegalovirus status with high specificity and sensitivity in both the original cohort and the validation cohort. HLA typing was unavailable for some donors at each locus, so association tests used only the typed subset. Most TCR sequences were observed very rarely across donors, whereas some public TCRs were present in many individuals. In an earlier analysis of around 500 of the donors, most TCR beta V segments appeared in productive rearrangements about 87% or about 30% of the time, broadly matching IMGT annotations. Assigning TCR associations to individual alleles was difficult when HLA alleles, especially DR and DQ, strongly co-occurred. Because counts were too low, roughly 18 rarely observed V segments, including chromosome 9 orphons, were left out of the earlier analysis of 587 of the donors. The authors suggested that the approach could potentially be generalized to other disease states and immunological phenotypes. At a false discovery rate of 0.05, a later analysis linked fewer than 20,000 TCR beta sequences to specific HLA alleles. A group of highly shared sequence variants was considered likely to be a technical artifact of the sequencing pipeline. Correlated functional status among segregating V segments might reflect linkage disequilibrium, but an unknown experimental factor could not be ruled out. V-gene and J-gene trimming of TCR beta chains was associated with a missense DCLRE1C variant in a later genetic analysis, and the association was replicated in an independent cohort. A later analysis found that HLA-associated TCR beta chains were more clonally expanded and had lower generation probabilities than equally common non-associated chains. In a later analysis, the rate of TCR association differed among HLA loci, with DRB1 alleles having the most associated TCRs and HLA-C alleles having the fewest. Because the 87-base-pair reads could not distinguish some IMGT-functional V segments, including TRBV6-2 and TRBV6-3, those segments were excluded. Only TCR beta chains were sequenced in this cohort, and the absence of alpha or paired-chain data limited detectable features. In the study, about 150 TCR beta chains were listed as associated with cytomegalovirus. In vitro tests confirmed that a few of the cytomegalovirus-associated TCR beta chains recognize cytomegalovirus antigens. Most CMV-associated TCR beta chains appeared to be HLA-restricted in a later analysis, and the HLA associations seemed to be driven largely by CMV exposure. A further reported finding was that TCR beta sequences accurately predicted the HLA-A and HLA-B alleles for most subjects in the first cohort. The presence/absence analyses assumed that sequencing depth was roughly uniform across donors, and that assumption may not be true. A later genetic analysis reported fewer N-insertions in productive TCRs among donors in an Asian-associated ancestry cluster than the roughly 640-donor mean.

In total, roughly 670 healthy bone marrow donors made up the cohort. Cohort members were all nominally healthy when sampled, although unrecorded immune exposures were likely present. The donor tested CMV seropositive and was one of the 289 seropositive cohort members. Every donor gave a peripheral blood sample, and the peripheral blood mononuclear cells from that sample were used for TCR beta sequencing. Genomic DNA was extracted from the blood cell samples with the Qiagen DNeasy Blood Extraction Kit. In regard to this clone: Its antigen specificity is not known. One base away there is no much larger clone; base qualities are not given.

Libraries came from the immunoSEQ multiplex PCR assay. A mixture of 60 forward primers for TCR Vbeta segments and 13 reverse primers for TCR Jbeta segments was used in the multiplex PCR. A multiplex PCR assay on genomic DNA amplified the CDR3 region of rearranged TCR beta genes. The amplified TCR beta libraries were sequenced on the Illumina HiSeq System as 87-base-pair reads. The published analysis was carried out like this. In a later analysis, 77 million or so unique TCR beta chains were counted across the approximately 670 repertoires, and around 10 million of these chains were shared by at least two donors. Raw reads were error-corrected and collapsed into unique sequences by a nearest-neighbor algorithm in which closely related sequences were merged to remove PCR and sequencing errors. Alignment of CDR3 sequences to IMGT reference sequences was used to assign V, D and J gene segments. Each retained sequence needed at least a six-nucleotide match to both a V gene segment and a J gene segment. A rearrangement was called productive if the CDR3 had no stop codons and remained in frame with V and J, and every other rearrangement was called non-productive. Following IMGT convention, CDR3 was defined as the stretch from the second conserved V-encoded cysteine to the conserved J-encoded phenylalanine. In an earlier analysis of some 550 of the donors, sequences lacking an unambiguous match to a single V gene segment were excluded. An earlier analysis of some 610 of the donors called V segments functional above 56.7% productive rearrangements and segregating when the between-donor standard deviation exceeded 5%. A statistical classification framework was built to diagnose cytomegalovirus status from the catalog of TCR beta chain sequences. V and J gene assignment, in a later analysis, came from comparing TCR nucleotide sequences with IMGT/GENE-DB human TR gene sequences. In a later analysis, CDR3 sequences and most-parsimonious VDJ recombination scenarios were assigned using the TCRdist pipeline. A later analysis defined each TCR beta chain by its CDR3 amino acid sequence plus V-gene family, and excluded reads lacking a unique V-gene family. To address suspected cross-contamination and a sequencing artifact, a later analysis removed a few hundred highly shared, low-generation-probability nucleotide sequences. In a later analysis, a clonal expansion index was calculated for each public chain from normalized within-repertoire ranks of inferred template counts. A later analysis computed generation probabilities with a VDJ recombination model fitted to out-of-frame rearrangements, and checked the results against IGoR. In a later analysis, hypergeometric tests were used to score TCR-TCR, TCR-HLA and TCR-CMV co-occurrence, with a repertoire-size bias correction applied to TCR pairs. A later analysis estimated false discovery rates by permuting HLA or CMV assignments 20 times. In a later analysis, co-occurring TCRs were grouped using DBSCAN, and TCRdist sequence similarity was added for clustering within HLA-allele-positive subsets. Repertoires with fewer than 30,000 or more than 120,000 public chains, plus five repertoires with anomalous nucleotide sharing, were excluded from co-occurrence clustering. The source is immuneACCESS, and TCRdb retained only in-frame sequences with V and J called. Part of the clones is not carried over; for the studies checked, unresolved V genes explain less than half of this, and the remainder is unexplained. The V and J calls and clone size were taken over from that table, and D and trimming were inferred from the DNA. This sample is represented by 150,000 or so clones; around 80% of them were singletons. Around 6% of the sample lies in the top ten.

The germline V gene supplies CDR1 SGHRS and CDR2 YFSETQ. The CDR3 sequence holds 15 residues, the cysteine and phenylalanine included. Only the CDR3 DNA stays, 45 bases, in frame from base 1. V and J lose 0 bases and 2 bases, and a span of 12 bases separates them. The chain is encoded by TRBV5-1 joined to TRBJ2-7, with the D gene not confidently named. Sequencing was performed on PBMCs. This receptor was taken from a man aged 45 to 65 in good health and CMV-seropositive. The DNA reads TGCGCCAGCAGCTTGGATGACACCCCGACCTACGAGCAGTACTTC. It translates to CASSLDDTPTYEQYF.